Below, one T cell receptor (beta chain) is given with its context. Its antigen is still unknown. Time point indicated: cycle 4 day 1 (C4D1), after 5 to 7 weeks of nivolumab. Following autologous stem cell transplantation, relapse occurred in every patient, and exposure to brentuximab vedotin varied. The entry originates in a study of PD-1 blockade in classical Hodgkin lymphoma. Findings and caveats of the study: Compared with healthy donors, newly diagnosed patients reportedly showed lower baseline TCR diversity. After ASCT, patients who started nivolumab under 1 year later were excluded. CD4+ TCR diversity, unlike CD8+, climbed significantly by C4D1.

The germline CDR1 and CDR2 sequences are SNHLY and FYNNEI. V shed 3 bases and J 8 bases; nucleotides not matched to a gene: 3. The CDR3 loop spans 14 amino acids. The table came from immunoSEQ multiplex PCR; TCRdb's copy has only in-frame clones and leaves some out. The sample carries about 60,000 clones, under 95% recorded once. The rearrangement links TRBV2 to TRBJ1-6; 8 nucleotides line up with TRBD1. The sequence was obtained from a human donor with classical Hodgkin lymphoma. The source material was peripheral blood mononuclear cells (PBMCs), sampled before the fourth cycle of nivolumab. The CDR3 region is CASSELQGDSPLHF. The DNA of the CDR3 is TGTGCCAGCAGTGAGTTACAGGGGGATTCACCCCTCCACTTT.